The clone carrying this TCR beta chain has at least ten counts. Its cognate antigen is unknown. Being off target in a library aimed at alpha chains, this beta chain has a size of little meaning. Documented time point: sample taken at primary tumor resection. The donors were 65 to 85 patients with non-small cell lung cancer that was early-stage and untreated. Tumor, nontumor lung or frozen PBMC supplied whole RNA that was sequenced unsorted. The sample is drawn from a study of spatial heterogeneity in lung cancer. TCRdb called the 5' RACE reads again in MiXCR, with one record for every CDR3 protein. The sample consists of roughly 16,000 distinct CDR3 sequences, around 7.1% of them appearing once. Study-wide points: Intratumoral expanded alpha and beta TCR counts were found to track tumor mutation counts.

The starting material was lung tumor tissue, obtained at surgery. This sequence originates from a female donor with early-stage non-small cell lung cancer.

CDR3 nucleotide sequence: TGTGCCAGTAGTATGGGGAGTACAGGGGAGACCCAGTACTTC. This sequence encodes CASSMGSTGETQYF. The V gene is TRBV19, the J gene TRBJ2-5, with D perhaps TRBD1 (6 bases). V lost 3 bases, J lost 5 bases, and 13 bases lay in between. The CDR3 contains 14 residues. The germline CDR1 and CDR2 sequences are LNHDA and SQIVND (reference sequence).